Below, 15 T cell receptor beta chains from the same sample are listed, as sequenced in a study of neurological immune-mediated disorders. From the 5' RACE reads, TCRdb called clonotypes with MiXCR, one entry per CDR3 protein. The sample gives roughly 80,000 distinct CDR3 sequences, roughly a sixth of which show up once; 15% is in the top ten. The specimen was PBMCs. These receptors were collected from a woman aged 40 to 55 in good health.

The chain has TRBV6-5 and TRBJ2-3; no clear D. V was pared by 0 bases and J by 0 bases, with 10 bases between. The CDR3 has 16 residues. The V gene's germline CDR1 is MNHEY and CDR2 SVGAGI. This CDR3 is CASSYSRAPSTDTQYF. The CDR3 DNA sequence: TGTGCCAGCAGTTACTCTAGGGCTCCCAGCACAGATACGCAGTATTTT.

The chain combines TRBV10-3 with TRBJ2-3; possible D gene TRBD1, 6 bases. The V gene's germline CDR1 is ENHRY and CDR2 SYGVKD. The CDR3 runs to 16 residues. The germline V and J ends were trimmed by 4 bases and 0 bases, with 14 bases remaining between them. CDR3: CAISGGTSLSTDTQYF. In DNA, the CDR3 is TGTGCCATCAGTGGAGGGACATCGCTTAGCACAGATACGCAGTATTTT.

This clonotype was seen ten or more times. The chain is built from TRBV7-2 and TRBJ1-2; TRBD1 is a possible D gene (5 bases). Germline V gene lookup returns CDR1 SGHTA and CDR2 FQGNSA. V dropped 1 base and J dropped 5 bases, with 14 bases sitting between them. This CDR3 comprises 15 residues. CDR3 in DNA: TGTGCCAGCAGCTTAGGTCGAACAGGAGATTATGGCTACACCTTC. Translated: CASSLGRTGDYGYTF.

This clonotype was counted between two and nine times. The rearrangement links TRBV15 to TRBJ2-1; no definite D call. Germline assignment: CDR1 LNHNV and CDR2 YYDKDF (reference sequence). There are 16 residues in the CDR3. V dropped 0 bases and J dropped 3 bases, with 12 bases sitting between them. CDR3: CATSRERSIYYNEQFF. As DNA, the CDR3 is TGTGCCACCAGCAGAGAGAGAAGCATTTACTACAATGAGCAGTTCTTC.

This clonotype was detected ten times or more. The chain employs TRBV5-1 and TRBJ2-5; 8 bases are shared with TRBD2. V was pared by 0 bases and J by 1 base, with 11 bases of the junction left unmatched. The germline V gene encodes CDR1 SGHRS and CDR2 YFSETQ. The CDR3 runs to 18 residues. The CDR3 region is CASSLAGAGGAVQETQYF. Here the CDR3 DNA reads TGCGCCAGCAGCTTGGCCGGGGCCGGGGGGGCCGTCCAAGAGACCCAGTACTTC.

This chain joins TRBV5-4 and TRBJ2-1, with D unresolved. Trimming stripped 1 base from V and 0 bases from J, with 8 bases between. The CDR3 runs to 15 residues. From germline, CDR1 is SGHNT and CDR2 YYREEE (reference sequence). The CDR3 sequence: CASSLMRSSYNEQFF. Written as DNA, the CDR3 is TGTGCCAGCAGCTTGATGAGGTCCTCCTACAATGAGCAGTTCTTC.

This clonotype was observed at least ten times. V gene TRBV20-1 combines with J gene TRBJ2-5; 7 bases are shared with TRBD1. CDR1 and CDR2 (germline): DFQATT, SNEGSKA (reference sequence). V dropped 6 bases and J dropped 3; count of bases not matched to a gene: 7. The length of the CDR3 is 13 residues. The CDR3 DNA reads TGCAGTGCGGCCCACGGGACAGAAGAGACCCAGTACTTC. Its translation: CSAAHGTEETQYF.

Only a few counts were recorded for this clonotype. The CDR3 sequence: CASSLGLAGAAEQFF. In nucleotides, the CDR3 is TGTGCCAGCAGTTTAGGGCTAGCGGGAGCGGCTGAGCAGTTCTTC. V and J are TRBV12-3 or TRBV12-4 and TRBJ2-1, with TRBD2 identical over 10 bases. CDR3 length: 15 amino acids. The V segment lost 1 base and the J segment 9 bases; nucleotides outside the gene matches: 6.

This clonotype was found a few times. The CDR3 protein is CASSLDSRKLFF. As DNA, the CDR3 is TGCGCCAGCAGCTTGGACAGCCGAAAACTGTTTTTT. This rearrangement joins TRBV5-1 to TRBJ1-4; no definite D call. With 0 bases removed from V and 10 bases from J, the gap between germline ends came to 7 bases. The CDR3 loop spans 12 amino acids. Looked up from germline, CDR1 is SGHRS and CDR2 is YFSETQ.

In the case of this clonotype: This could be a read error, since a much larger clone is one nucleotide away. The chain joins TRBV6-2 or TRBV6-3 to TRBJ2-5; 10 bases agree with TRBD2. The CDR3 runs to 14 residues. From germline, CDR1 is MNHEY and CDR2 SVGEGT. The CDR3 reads CASRLAGVGEIQYF. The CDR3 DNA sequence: TGTGCCAGCAGGCTAGCGGGGGTAGGGGAGATCCAGTACTTC.

CDR3 sequence (DNA): TGTGCCAGCAGCTGGGACCCGGGCAGAAATTCACCCCTCCACTTT. It specifies CASSWDPGRNSPLHF. The chain combines TRBV5-5 with TRBJ1-6; D is possibly TRBD1 (5 bases). Trimming stripped 3 bases from V and 7 bases from J, with 14 bases between. Per the germline V gene, CDR1 is SGHKS and CDR2 is YYEKEE (reference sequence). This CDR3 has 15 amino acids.

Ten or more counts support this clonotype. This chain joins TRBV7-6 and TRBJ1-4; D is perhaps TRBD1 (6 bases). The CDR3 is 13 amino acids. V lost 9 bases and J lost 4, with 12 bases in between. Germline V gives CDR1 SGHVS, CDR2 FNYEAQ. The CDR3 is CASRGYGNEKLFF. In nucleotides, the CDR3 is TGTGCCAGTAGGGGGTACGGTAATGAAAAACTGTTTTTT.

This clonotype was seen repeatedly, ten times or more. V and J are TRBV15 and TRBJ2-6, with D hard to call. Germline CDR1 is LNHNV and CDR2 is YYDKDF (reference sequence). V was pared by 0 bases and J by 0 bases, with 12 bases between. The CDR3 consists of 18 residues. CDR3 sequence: CATSRDQAGISGANVLTF. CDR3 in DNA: TGTGCCACCAGCAGAGATCAGGCAGGCATCTCTGGGGCCAACGTCCTGACTTTC.

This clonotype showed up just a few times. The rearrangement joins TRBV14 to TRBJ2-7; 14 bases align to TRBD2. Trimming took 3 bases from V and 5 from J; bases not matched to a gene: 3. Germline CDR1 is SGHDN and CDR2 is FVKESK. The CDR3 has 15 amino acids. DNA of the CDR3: TGTGCCAGCAGCCAGCAGGGACTAGCGGGGGACGAGCAGTACTTC. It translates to CASSQQGLAGDEQYF.

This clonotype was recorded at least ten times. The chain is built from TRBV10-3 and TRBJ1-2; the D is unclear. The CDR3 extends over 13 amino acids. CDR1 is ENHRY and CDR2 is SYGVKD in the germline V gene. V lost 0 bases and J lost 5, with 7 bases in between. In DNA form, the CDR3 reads TGTGCCATCAGTGAGTCACAGACTTATGGCTACACCTTC. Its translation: CAISESQTYGYTF.